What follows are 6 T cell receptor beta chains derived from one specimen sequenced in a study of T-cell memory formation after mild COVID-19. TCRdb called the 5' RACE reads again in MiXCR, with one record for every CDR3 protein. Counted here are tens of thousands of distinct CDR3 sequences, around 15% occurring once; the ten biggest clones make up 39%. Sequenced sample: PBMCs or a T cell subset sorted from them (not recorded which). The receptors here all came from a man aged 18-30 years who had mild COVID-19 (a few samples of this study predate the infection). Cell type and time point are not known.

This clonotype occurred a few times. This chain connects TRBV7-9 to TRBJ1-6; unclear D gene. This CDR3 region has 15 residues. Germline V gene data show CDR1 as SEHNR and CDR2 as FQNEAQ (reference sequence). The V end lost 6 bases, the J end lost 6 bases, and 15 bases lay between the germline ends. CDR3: CASSPSEGPNSPLHF. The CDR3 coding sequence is TGTGCCAGCAGTCCGTCGGAGGGCCCTAATTCACCCCTCCACTTT.

CDR3 region: CSVDGPDDWEQYF. In DNA, the CDR3 is TGCAGCGTTGACGGCCCAGACGACTGGGAGCAGTACTTC. The J gene is TRBJ2-7, the V gene TRBV29-1; D unresolved. The V gene lost 3 bases and the J gene lost 7 bases, with 16 bases spanning the gap. The CDR3 loop spans 13 amino acids. The germline CDR1 and CDR2 sequences are SQVTM and ANQGSEA.

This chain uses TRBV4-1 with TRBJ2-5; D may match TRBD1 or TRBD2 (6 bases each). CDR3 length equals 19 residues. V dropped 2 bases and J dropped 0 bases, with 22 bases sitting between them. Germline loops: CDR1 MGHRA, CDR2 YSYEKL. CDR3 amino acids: CASSQSIGSPGGYQETQYF. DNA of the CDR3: TGCGCCAGCAGCCAATCAATAGGAAGTCCCGGGGGCTACCAAGAGACCCAGTACTTC.

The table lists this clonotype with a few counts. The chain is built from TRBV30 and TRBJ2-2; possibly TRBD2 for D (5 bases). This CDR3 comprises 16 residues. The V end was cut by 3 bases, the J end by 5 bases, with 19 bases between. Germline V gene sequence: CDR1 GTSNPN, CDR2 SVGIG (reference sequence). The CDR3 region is CAWREILLRGTGELFF. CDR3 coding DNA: TGTGCCTGGAGAGAGATCTTACTTCGGGGTACCGGGGAGCTGTTTTTT.

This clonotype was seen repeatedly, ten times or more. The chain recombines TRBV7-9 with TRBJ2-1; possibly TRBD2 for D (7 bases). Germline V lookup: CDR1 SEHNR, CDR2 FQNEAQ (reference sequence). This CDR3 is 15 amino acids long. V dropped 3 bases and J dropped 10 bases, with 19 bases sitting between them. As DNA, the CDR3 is TGTGCCAGCAGCTTTGGCGGGGGCCCCTTGGGGGAGCAGTTCTTC. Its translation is CASSFGGGPLGEQFF.

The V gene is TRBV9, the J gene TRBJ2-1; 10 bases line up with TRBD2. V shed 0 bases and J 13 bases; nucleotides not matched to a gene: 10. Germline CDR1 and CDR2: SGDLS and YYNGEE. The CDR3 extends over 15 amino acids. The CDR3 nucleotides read TGTGCCAGCAGCGTAGTGGCTAGCGGGGGTAGGGAACAGTTCTTC. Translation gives CASSVVASGGREQFF.